The 21 T cell receptor beta chains below were found in one sample sequenced in a study of shared clonotypes between healthy human individuals. The protocol was immunoSEQ multiplex PCR, while the TCRdb copy is restricted to in-frame clones and leaves out a portion. The sample has about 680,000 clones, approximately 79% seen once. The sample consisted of memory CD4+ T cells sorted from blood. Subset here: CD45RA-negative fraction. The receptors stem from a woman under 40 in good health.

The rearrangement links TRBV21-1 to TRBJ2-7. TRBV21-1 is listed as a pseudogene. The CDR3 runs 15 residues. The CDR3 reads CASSARGTLSYEQYF. CDR3 nucleotide sequence: TGTGCCAGCAGCGCCCGGGGGACACTGTCCTACGAGCAGTACTTC.

The rearrangement uses TRBV6-1 and TRBJ1-5; no firm D call. Germline values: CDR1 MNHNS, CDR2 SASEGT. Deletions cut 7 bases from V and 0 bases from J, with 7 bases between. CDR3 length: 13 amino acids. CDR3 DNA sequence: TGTGCCAGCAATAGAAATAGCAATCAGCCCCAGCATTTT. Translated: CASNRNSNQPQHF.

Here the CDR3 DNA reads TGTGCCAGTAGTCAGGCCAAGGCAGATACGCAGTATTTT. Its translation: CASSQAKADTQYF. The chain uses TRBV19 and TRBJ2-3; D is uncertain. Trimming removed 5 bases from V and 4 bases from J, with 10 bases in between. The CDR3 loop spans 13 amino acids. Germline V CDR1 and CDR2: LNHDA, SQIVND (reference sequence). Full variable domain (rest looked up from reference TRBV19 and TRBJ2-3): DGGITQSPKYLFRKEGQNVTLSCEQNLNHDAMYWYRQDPGQGLRLIYYSQIVNDFQKGDIAEGYSVSREKKESFPLTVTSAQKNPTAFYLCASSQAKADTQYFGPGTRLTVL.

The V and J genes are TRBV5-1 and TRBJ2-7, with D unclear. The CDR3 length is 16 residues. Trimming left V 0 bases short and J 0 bases short, with 13 bases between. Per the germline V gene, CDR1 is SGHRS and CDR2 is YFSETQ. DNA for the CDR3: TGCGCCAGCAGCTTGGGAGTCGGCTCTTTCTCCTACGAGCAGTACTTC. Its translation: CASSLGVGSFSYEQYF. Together with reference TRBV5-1 and TRBJ2-7, the CDR3 gives the full variable domain: KAGVTQTPRYLIKTRGQQVTLSCSPISGHRSVSWYQQTPGQGLQFLFEYFSETQRNKGNFPGRFSGRQFSNSRSEMNVSTLELGDSALYLCASSLGVGSFSYEQYFGPGTRLTVT.

The chain carries TRBV28 and TRBJ1-2, with TRBD1 as a possible D gene (6 bases). The CDR3 contains 13 residues. Germline V gives CDR1 MDHEN, CDR2 SYDVKM. V was trimmed by 8 bases and J by 8 bases, leaving 18 bases between them. CDR3: CASSWGAKEGYTF. CDR3 DNA: TGTGCCAGCTCATGGGGGGCGAAGGAGGGCTACACCTTC.

This clone was detected ten times or more. This specimen includes other DNA sequences encoding the same CDR3. V is TRBV5-1 and J is TRBJ2-1; 7 bases are shared with TRBD2. The junction had 3 bases not matched to a gene; V was cut back by 1 base and J by 2 bases. The CDR3 is 15 amino acids. Germline V gene lookup returns CDR1 SGHRS and CDR2 YFSETQ. In nucleotides, the CDR3 is TGCGCCAGCAGCTTGTCCAGCGGGGCCTACAATGAGCAGTTCTTC. It is translated as CASSLSSGAYNEQFF.

The CDR3 region has the DNA TGTGCCAGCAGTTACGCCAGGCAACAGCCCCAGCATTTT. Translated: CASSYARQQPQHF. The chain combines TRBV6-6 with TRBJ1-5; no clear D. V lost 2 bases and J 7 bases, leaving 9 bases between the germline ends. The CDR3 has 13 amino acids. CDR1 MNHNY and CDR2 SVGAGI come from the germline V gene (reference sequence).

This clone came up once. This chain joins TRBV27 and TRBJ1-2; tentatively, D is TRBD1 (6 bases). Trimming took off 5 bases at V and 8 bases at J, with 15 bases between the two ends. CDR1 is MNHEY and CDR2 is SMNVEV in the germline V gene (reference sequence). CDR3 length: 13 amino acids. The CDR3 region is CASSLRGGLGYTF. The CDR3, as DNA: TGTGCCAGCAGTCTCAGGGGCGGTTTGGGCTACACCTTC.

This chain links TRBV7-2 with TRBJ2-5, with D unclear. Trimming removed 5 bases at V and 4 bases at J, with 20 bases between. Germline loops: CDR1 SGHTA, CDR2 FQGNSA. The CDR3 length is 16 residues. The CDR3 DNA reads TGTGCCAGCAGCCCAACGCGGCTCACGTCGGGAGAGACCCAGTACTTC. As protein: CASSPTRLTSGETQYF.

CDR3 DNA sequence: TGTGCCACCCGAGGGGGGTACACTGAAGCTTTCTTT. The encoded protein is CATRGGYTEAFF. The V call is TRBV6-1, the J call TRBJ1-1; a weak D match, TRBD1 (6 bases). The germline CDR1 and CDR2 sequences are MNHNS and SASEGT. The CDR3 has 12 residues. V lost 10 bases and J 3 bases, leaving 12 bases between the germline ends.

This chain links TRBV5-1 with TRBJ2-2, with 7 bases lining up with TRBD2. Germline V CDR1 and CDR2: SGHRS, YFSETQ. The CDR3 has 16 residues. V trimming: 3 bases; J trimming: 6 bases; junction bases outside the gene matches: 11. The CDR3 sequence is CASSSLGRELAGELFF. The CDR3 coding sequence is TGCGCCAGCAGCTCCCTCGGGCGGGAGTTAGCCGGGGAGCTGTTTTTT.

Comment on this clone: Compared with germline, one end of the junction differs, possibly owing to a read error. This rearrangement joins TRBV6-5 to TRBJ2-7; no firm D call. This CDR3 is 11 amino acids long. CDR1 and CDR2 (germline): MNHEY, SVGAGI. CDR3 loop: CASSSSDEQYF. The CDR3 DNA follows: TGTGCCAGCAGTTCCTCCGACGAGCAGTACTTC.

The V call is TRBV6-1, the J call TRBJ2-2; no firm D call. Germline V CDR1 and CDR2: MNHNS, SASEGT. The CDR3 consists of 14 residues. V was shortened by 10 bases and J by 3 bases, with 15 bases between the two germline ends. The CDR3 sequence: CATSWGSDTGELFF. CDR3 coding DNA: TGTGCCACAAGCTGGGGATCCGACACCGGGGAGCTGTTTTTT.

This clone was picked up a small number of times. The CDR3 protein is CASSLRQAKDEQYF. The CDR3 bases are TGTGCCAGTAGTCTACGACAGGCCAAAGACGAGCAGTACTTC. The chain couples TRBV19 to TRBJ2-7, with D possibly being TRBD1 (6 bases). Trimming removed 5 bases at V and 5 bases at J, with 16 bases between. Germline V gene data show CDR1 as LNHDA and CDR2 as SQIVND (reference sequence). This CDR3 contains 14 residues.

The rearrangement uses TRBV7-9 and TRBJ2-7; D may be TRBD1 or TRBD2 (5 bases each). The CDR3 runs to 15 residues. Germline V CDR1 and CDR2: SEHNR, FQNEAQ (reference sequence). Trimming shortened V by 4 bases and J by 0 bases, and 13 bases separated the two germline ends. DNA of the CDR3: TGTGCCAGCAGCTCAAACAGGAGGAGCTCCTACGAGCAGTACTTC. It is translated as CASSSNRRSSYEQYF.

V gene TRBV6-1 combines with J gene TRBJ2-7; 12 bases match TRBD2. CDR1 and CDR2 from the germline V gene are MNHNS and SASEGT. The CDR3 loop spans 14 amino acids. J was trimmed by 4 bases and V by 6 bases; bases with no gene match: 4. The CDR3 sequence is CASRRLAGDYEQYF. CDR3 DNA: TGTGCCAGCAGGAGACTAGCGGGAGATTACGAGCAGTACTTC.

The rearrangement links TRBV7-9 to TRBJ1-2, with 10 bases identical to TRBD1. The CDR3 sequence is 15 residues long. Germline assignment: CDR1 SEHNR and CDR2 FQNEAQ (reference sequence). V lost 5 bases to trimming and J lost 1 base; unmatched junction nucleotides: 4. The CDR3 loop is CASSRTGGDNYGYTF. In DNA, the CDR3 is TGTGCCAGCAGCCGGACAGGGGGAGATAACTATGGCTACACCTTC.

The chain recombines TRBV7-2 with TRBJ1-2; TRBD1 agrees at 7 bases. The CDR3 length is 15 residues. V lost 10 bases to trimming and J lost 1 base; unmatched junction nucleotides: 12. CDR1 and CDR2 (germline): SGHTA, FQGNSA. Written as DNA, the CDR3 is TGTGCCATCTTATCAGCAGGGGGGCTTAACTATGGCTACACCTTC. Protein sequence: CAILSAGGLNYGYTF.

This chain uses TRBV6-5 with TRBJ2-5; D is unclear. The V end was cut by 0 bases, the J end by 5 bases, with 13 bases between. The V gene's germline CDR1 is MNHEY and CDR2 SVGAGI. CDR3 length: 15 amino acids. The CDR3, as DNA: TGTGCCAGCAGTTACTCACTGTTCGATGAGGAGACCCAGTACTTC. Translated, it gives CASSYSLFDEETQYF.

The chain combines TRBV10-2 with TRBJ2-1; 7 bases line up with TRBD2. The J segment lost 5 bases and the V segment lost 6 bases, leaving 4 bases of the junction unmatched. The CDR3 runs 13 residues. Germline V gene sequence: CDR1 WSHSY, CDR2 SAAADI. The CDR3, as DNA: TGCGCCAGCAGACTAGCGCAGAACAATGAGCAGTTCTTC. It codes for CASRLAQNNEQFF.

The CDR3 DNA reads as TGTGCCAGCAGCCTAGCGGGGATAAACAATGAGCAGTTCTTC. Translated, it gives CASSLAGINNEQFF. The chain joins TRBV11-3 to TRBJ2-1; TRBD2 aligns across 9 bases. Germline-derived CDR1 and CDR2 are SGHNT and YENEEA. The CDR3 extends over 14 amino acids. The J segment lost 5 bases and the V segment lost 5 bases, leaving 4 bases of the junction unmatched.